This T cell receptor beta chain was found in a study of shared clonotypes between healthy human individuals. Study-level points and caveats: Across a handful of donors, naive CD4 shared roughly 5%, naive CD8 around 3.8%, memory CD4 more than 2%, memory CD8 under 0.5%. Non-shared clonotypes had lower generation probabilities than clonotypes shared by all four sorted-subset donors. Researchers found naive subsets generally carried larger estimated richness than memory subsets.

This CDR3 is 13 amino acids long. The germline V and J ends were trimmed by 1 base and 2 bases, with 6 bases remaining between them. Germline loops: CDR1 SGHRS, CDR2 YFSETQ. Some clones are missing from TCRdb's copy, which holds only in-frame ones; the method was immunoSEQ multiplex PCR. This repertoire shows roughly 2.4 million clones, about 94% found once; its top ten account for approximately 0.13%. As for this clone: Its antigen remains unknown.

V and J are TRBV5-1 and TRBJ1-2; the D is unclear. What was sequenced was naive CD4+ T cells sorted from blood. Regarding subset: CD45RA+ positively selected. This sequence originates from a man aged 18 to 29 in good health. The CDR3 DNA is TGCGCCAGCAGCTTGAGGGAAAACTATGGCTACACCTTC. It specifies CASSLRENYGYTF.